Listed below are T cell receptor beta chains from one sample, sequenced in a study of blood T cell repertoires in COVID-19. Data came from immunoSEQ multiplex PCR; TCRdb stores just in-frame clones and leaves some out. This sample has about 270,000 clones; 83% occur once, and the top ten carry 5.7%. Specimen: peripheral blood. All receptors derive from a man older than 75 with acute or convalescent COVID-19. Both conserved end residues are part of each CDR3. Each record gives: clone size, D gene, J gene, V gene, CDR3 DNA, CDR3 protein. D genes are given only for firm matches. Some rows have no size entry. The others give once, few or many, or a class for an expanded clone.

clone size: -; D gene: TRBD1; J gene: TRBJ2-3; V gene: TRBV2; CDR3 DNA: TGTGCCAGCAGACTGAGACAGGGTTCCACAGATACGCAGTATTTT; CDR3 protein: CASRLRQGSTDTQYF
clone size: -; D gene: -; J gene: TRBJ2-7; V gene: TRBV29-1; CDR3 DNA: TGCAGCGTTGTGGGGCAGGATGTGGAGCAGTACTTC; CDR3 protein: CSVVGQDVEQYF
clone size: -; D gene: -; J gene: TRBJ2-7; V gene: TRBV9; CDR3 DNA: TGTGCCAGCAGCGTAGGGGTGTCGGGGGAGCAGTACTTC; CDR3 protein: CASSVGVSGEQYF
clone size: once; D gene: -; J gene: TRBJ2-5; V gene: TRBV5-4; CDR3 DNA: TGTGCCAGCAGGCGTGGCGGAGAACAAGAGACCCAGTACTTC; CDR3 protein: CASRRGGEQETQYF
clone size: -; D gene: TRBD1; J gene: TRBJ1-1; V gene: TRBV5-1; CDR3 DNA: TGCGCCAGCAGTCCGGGACAGGGTACGGTCACTGAAGCTTTCTTT; CDR3 protein: CASSPGQGTVTEAFF
clone size: -; D gene: TRBD1; J gene: TRBJ2-1; V gene: TRBV5-1; CDR3 DNA: TGCGCCAGCAGCTTGGCGGGGACAGGGGGCCATGAGCAGTTCTTC; CDR3 protein: CASSLAGTGGHEQFF
clone size: -; D gene: -; J gene: TRBJ2-1; V gene: TRBV27; CDR3 DNA: TGTGCCAGCAGTTCCCAAGGGGGAACTCGGCACAATGAGCAGTTCTTC; CDR3 protein: CASSSQGGTRHNEQFF
clone size: -; D gene: TRBD1; J gene: TRBJ2-1; V gene: TRBV19; CDR3 DNA: TGTGCCAGTAGTATAGATCGCCGGGACAGGGCGAATGAGCAGTTCTTC; CDR3 protein: CASSIDRRDRANEQFF
clone size: -; D gene: -; J gene: TRBJ1-2; V gene: TRBV4-1; CDR3 DNA: TGCGCCAGCAGCCAAGGCAGTAGACAGAAGACTAACTATGGCTACACCTTC; CDR3 protein: CASSQGSRQKTNYGYTF
clone size: -; D gene: -; J gene: TRBJ2-1; V gene: TRBV15; CDR3 DNA: TGTGCCACCAGCACTAGAACAGGGCCCTACAATGAGCAGTTCTTC; CDR3 protein: CATSTRTGPYNEQFF
clone size: few; D gene: TRBD1; J gene: TRBJ2-1; V gene: TRBV11-3; CDR3 DNA: TGTGCCAGCAGCTTAGGGAACAGGGGGCTCAATGAGCAGTTCTTC; CDR3 protein: CASSLGNRGLNEQFF
clone size: -; D gene: -; J gene: TRBJ2-3; V gene: TRBV5-1; CDR3 DNA: TGCGCCAGCAGCTTGGCCCAGCGAGGTACGCAGTATTTT; CDR3 protein: CASSLAQRGTQYF
clone size: -; D gene: TRBD2; J gene: TRBJ2-6; V gene: TRBV5-1; CDR3 DNA: TGCGCCAGCAGCTCTGGTAGCGGGAGGACCCCCTCTGGGGCCAACGTCCTGACTTTC; CDR3 protein: CASSSGSGRTPSGANVLTF
clone size: -; D gene: TRBD1; J gene: TRBJ1-1; V gene: TRBV10-3; CDR3 DNA: TGTGCCATCAGATGGACAGGGGAGAACACTGAAGCTTTCTTT; CDR3 protein: CAIRWTGENTEAFF